These 2 T cell receptor beta chains were all obtained from the same sample, sequenced in a study of somatic mutations in cytotoxic T cells in rheumatoid arthritis. The repertoire was sequenced with immunoSEQ multiplex PCR; TCRdb's copy has only in-frame clones and lacks some. The sample consists of roughly 35,000 clones, approximately 84% of them appearing once. The sequenced sample was CD8+ T cells sorted from blood. The receptors stem from a man in his forties in good health.

The rearrangement uses TRBV5-1 and TRBJ2-2, with TRBD1 identical over 9 bases. The CDR3 length is 14 residues. In germline, CDR1 is SGHRS, CDR2 YFSETQ. V lost 7 bases and J lost 8; bases outside the gene matches: 9. The CDR3 region is CASHGDRDTGELFF. CDR3 bases: TGCGCCAGCCACGGGGACAGGGATACGGGGGAGCTGTTTTTT.

The CDR3 is CASSVGAQQGPNTEAFF. The CDR3 DNA follows: TGTGCCAGCAGCGTAGGGGCCCAGCAGGGACCTAACACTGAAGCTTTCTTT. The rearrangement links TRBV9 to TRBJ1-1; a possible D gene is TRBD1 (5 bases). Germline V gene lookup returns CDR1 SGDLS and CDR2 YYNGEE. Deletions cut 0 bases from V and 2 bases from J, with 17 bases between. The CDR3 sequence is 17 residues long.